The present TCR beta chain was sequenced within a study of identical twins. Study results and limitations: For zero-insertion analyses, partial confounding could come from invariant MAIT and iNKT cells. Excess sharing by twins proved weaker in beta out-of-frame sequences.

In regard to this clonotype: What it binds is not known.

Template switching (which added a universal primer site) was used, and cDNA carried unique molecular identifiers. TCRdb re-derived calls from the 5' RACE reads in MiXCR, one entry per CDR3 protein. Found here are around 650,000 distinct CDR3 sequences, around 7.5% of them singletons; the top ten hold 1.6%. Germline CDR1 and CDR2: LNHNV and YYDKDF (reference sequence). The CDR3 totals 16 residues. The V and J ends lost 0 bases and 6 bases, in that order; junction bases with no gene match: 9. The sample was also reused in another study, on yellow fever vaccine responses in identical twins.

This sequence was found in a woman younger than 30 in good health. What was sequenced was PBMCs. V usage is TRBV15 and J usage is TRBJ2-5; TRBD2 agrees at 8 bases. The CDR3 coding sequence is TGTGCCACCAGCAGAGATGGACGGGGGGGCACAAAGACCCAGTACTTC. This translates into CATSRDGRGGTKTQYF.